Listed here is a single T cell receptor beta chain. Its antigen is not yet known. No much larger clone is present one base from it, and per-base qualities are unavailable. This specimen belongs to a study of untreated major depressive disorder (dated by TCRdb to between 2017 and 2018). Broadly, across the study: The study was a cross-sectional case-control comparison of T cell phenotype and TCR repertoire between antidepressant-free major depressive disorder patients and individually matched non-depressed controls. The TCRbeta sequencing followed up on differences in Vbeta 5.1, Vbeta 11 and Vbeta 22 usage that flow cytometry had shown in the whole cohort. Results the study describes overall, beyond this receptor: Because of the strict matching and exclusion criteria, the study sample was comparatively small, which limits how generalizable the findings are. In every sequenced subject, all of the top five TRBV05-01 clones were private clones. For the sequencing comparisons, planned one-tailed tests were run on just three Vbeta families that had been chosen in advance. In the sequencing data, TRBV25-01 and TRBV02-01 usage was found to follow the flow-cytometry pattern, although statistical significance was not reached. Sequencing confirmed higher TRBV05-01 (Vbeta 5.1) usage among CD4+ T cells of depressed patients than controls, with p = 0.040 in a one-tailed test.

Each depressed patient was pairwise matched to a non-depressed control for sex, age, current smoking status and body mass index. Every participant in the study was of European descent. Controls scored 5 or less on the Quick Inventory of Depressive Symptoms-Self Report and had no mood disorder, either currently or at any point in their lifetime. All participants were excluded for major medical conditions, Axis I/II comorbidities, regular medication or illicit drug use, or drinking over 100 g alcohol weekly. Roughly 31 ml of peripheral blood was collected from each participant into EDTA tubes. Magnetic negative selection with the BD IMag Human CD4 T Lymphocyte Enrichment Set was used to purify CD4+ T cells from thawed PBMCs. The CD4+ enrichment method typically yielded around 94% purity as confirmed by flow cytometry. A subgroup of four or five case-control pairs, chosen blind to the chemokine receptor expression and flow-cytometric repertoire skewing results, underwent TCRbeta sequencing. All blood samples were drawn in the morning at 8:00 a.m., and PBMCs were separated by Ficoll-Hypaque gradient centrifugation. PBMCs were cryopreserved by gradual cooling to -80 degrees C and were kept in liquid nitrogen until assay.

The Qiagen DNeasy Blood and Tissue Kit was used to extract total genomic DNA from purified CD4+ T cells. Following immunoSEQ immunosequencing protocols, the TCRbeta CDR3 region, as defined by IMGT, was amplified and sequenced. As for the authors' bioinformatics: Raw sequence data were preprocessed by the immunoSEQ service for PCR and sequencing error correction. The sequence data were loaded into the immunoSEQ Analyzer and then analyzed further using VDJtools v1.0.7. The paired Wilcoxon signed-rank test was used to test for differences between patients and controls. TCRdb limited this immuneACCESS table to in-frame rearrangements with V and J called. A share of clones is missing; checked studies link under half to unresolved V genes, and the rest is unexplained. The V and J calls and clone size were taken over from that table, and D and trimming were inferred from the DNA. The table for this sample lists 20,000 or so clones; around 87% of them were counted only once. The top ten clones comprise 5% to 5.5% of the sample.

Trimming accounts for 2 bases at V and 1 base at J, while the number of junction bases matched to no gene is 12. The CDR3 starts with the cysteine, ends with the phenylalanine, and has 18 residues. Kept here is only the CDR3 DNA, which spans 54 bases and is read in frame from base 1. Via the germline V gene (reference sequence), CDR1 is SEHNR and CDR2 FQNEAQ. The sequencing input was CD4+ T cells from PBMCs. In this chain, TRBV7-9 is recombined with TRBJ1-1; the junction holds 8 bases that match TRBD1. This TCR came from a woman aged 25 to 39 in good health. The CDR3 reads as follows: CASSLSEAGGLWNTEAFF. The nucleotide sequence is TGTGCCAGCAGCTTATCGGAGGCAGGGGGCCTCTGGAACACTGAAGCTTTCTTT.